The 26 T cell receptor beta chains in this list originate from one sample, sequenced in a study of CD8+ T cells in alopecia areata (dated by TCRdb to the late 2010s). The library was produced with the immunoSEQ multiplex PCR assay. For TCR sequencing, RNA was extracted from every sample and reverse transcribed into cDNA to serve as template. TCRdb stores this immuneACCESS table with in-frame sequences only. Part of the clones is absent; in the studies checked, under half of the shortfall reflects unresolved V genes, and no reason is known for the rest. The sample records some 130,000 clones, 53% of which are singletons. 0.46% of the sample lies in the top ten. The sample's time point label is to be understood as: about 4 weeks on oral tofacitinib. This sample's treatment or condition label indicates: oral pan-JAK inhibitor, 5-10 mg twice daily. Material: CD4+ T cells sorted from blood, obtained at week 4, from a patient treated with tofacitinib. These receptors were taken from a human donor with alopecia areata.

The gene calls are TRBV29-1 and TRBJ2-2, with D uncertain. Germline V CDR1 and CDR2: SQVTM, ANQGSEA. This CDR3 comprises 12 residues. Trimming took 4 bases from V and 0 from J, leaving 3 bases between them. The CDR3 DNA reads TGCAGCGTTGGCGCGAACACCGGGGAGCTGTTTTTT. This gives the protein CSVGANTGELFF.

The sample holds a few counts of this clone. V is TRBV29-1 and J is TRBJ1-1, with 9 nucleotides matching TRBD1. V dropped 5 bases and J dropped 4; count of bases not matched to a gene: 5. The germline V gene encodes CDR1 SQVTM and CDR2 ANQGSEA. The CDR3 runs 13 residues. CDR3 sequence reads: CSVWDRASTEAFF. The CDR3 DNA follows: TGCAGCGTTTGGGACAGGGCCAGCACTGAAGCTTTCTTT.

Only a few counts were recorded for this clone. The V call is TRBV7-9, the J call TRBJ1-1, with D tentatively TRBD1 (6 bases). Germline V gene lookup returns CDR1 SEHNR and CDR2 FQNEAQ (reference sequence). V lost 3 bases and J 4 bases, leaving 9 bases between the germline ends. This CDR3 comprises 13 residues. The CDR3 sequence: CASSLRGFTEAFF. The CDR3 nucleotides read TGTGCCAGCAGCTTGAGGGGGTTCACTGAAGCTTTCTTT.

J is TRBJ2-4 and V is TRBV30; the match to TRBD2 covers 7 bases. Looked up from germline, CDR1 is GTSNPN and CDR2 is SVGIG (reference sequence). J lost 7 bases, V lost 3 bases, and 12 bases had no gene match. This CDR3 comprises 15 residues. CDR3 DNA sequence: TGTGCCTGGAGAGAGTCCAGGGCGCGGGGGAACATTCAGTACTTC. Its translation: CAWRESRARGNIQYF. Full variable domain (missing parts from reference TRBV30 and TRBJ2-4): SQTIHQWPATLVQPVGSPLSLECTVEGTSNPNLYWYRQAAGRGLQLLFYSVGIGQISSEVPQNLSASRPQDRQFILSSKKLLLSDSGFYLCAWRESRARGNIQYFGAGTRLSVL.

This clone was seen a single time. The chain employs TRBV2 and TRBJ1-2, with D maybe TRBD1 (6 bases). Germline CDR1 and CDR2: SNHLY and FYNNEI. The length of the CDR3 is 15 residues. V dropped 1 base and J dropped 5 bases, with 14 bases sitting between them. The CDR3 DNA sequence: TGTGCCAGCAGTGAAGTCACAGGGAGCTTGTATGGCTACACCTTC. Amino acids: CASSEVTGSLYGYTF.

The chain's CDR3 is CASSVDLAVETQYF. DNA for the CDR3: TGTGCCAGCAGCGTAGATCTAGCAGTAGAGACCCAGTACTTC. The J gene is TRBJ2-5, the V gene TRBV9, with D possibly TRBD2 on 5 matching bases. Germline V gives CDR1 SGDLS, CDR2 YYNGEE. The length of the CDR3 is 14 residues. With 0 bases removed from V and 4 bases from J, the gap between germline ends came to 10 bases.

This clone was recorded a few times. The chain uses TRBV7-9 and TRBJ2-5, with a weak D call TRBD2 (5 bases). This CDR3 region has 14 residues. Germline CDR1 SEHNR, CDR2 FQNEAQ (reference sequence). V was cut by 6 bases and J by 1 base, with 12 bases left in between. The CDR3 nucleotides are TGTGCCAGCAGTCCGGGGTCTTTCCAAGAGACCCAGTACTTC. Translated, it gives CASSPGSFQETQYF.

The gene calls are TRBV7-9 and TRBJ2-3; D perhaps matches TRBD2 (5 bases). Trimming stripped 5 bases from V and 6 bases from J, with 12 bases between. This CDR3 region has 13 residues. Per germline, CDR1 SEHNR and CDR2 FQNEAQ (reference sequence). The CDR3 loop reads CASSEGHRDTQYF. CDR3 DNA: TGTGCCAGCAGCGAGGGCCACCGGGATACGCAGTATTTT.

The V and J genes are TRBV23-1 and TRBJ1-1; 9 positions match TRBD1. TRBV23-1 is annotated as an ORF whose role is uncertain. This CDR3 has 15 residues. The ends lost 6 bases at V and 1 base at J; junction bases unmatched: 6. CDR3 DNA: TGCGCCAGCAGCCGATGGACAGGGGAGAACACTGAAGCTTTCTTT. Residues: CASSRWTGENTEAFF.

The CDR3 region has the DNA TGTGCCAGCAGCCGGGAGGGGGCACTAGCCAAAAACATTCAGTACTTC. It encodes CASSREGALAKNIQYF. V gene TRBV5-4 combines with J gene TRBJ2-4, with TRBD2 as a possible D gene (8 bases). V gave up 4 bases and J gave up 0 bases, with 14 bases separating them. The CDR3 loop spans 16 amino acids. Germline CDR1 SGHNT, CDR2 YYREEE (reference sequence).

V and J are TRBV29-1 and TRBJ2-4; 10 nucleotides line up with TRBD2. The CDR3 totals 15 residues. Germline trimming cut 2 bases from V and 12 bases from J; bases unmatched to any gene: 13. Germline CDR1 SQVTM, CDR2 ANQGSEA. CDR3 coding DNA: TGCAGCGTTGAATTCCTAGCGGGGGCGGTGAGCCCTCAGTACTTC. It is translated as CSVEFLAGAVSPQYF.

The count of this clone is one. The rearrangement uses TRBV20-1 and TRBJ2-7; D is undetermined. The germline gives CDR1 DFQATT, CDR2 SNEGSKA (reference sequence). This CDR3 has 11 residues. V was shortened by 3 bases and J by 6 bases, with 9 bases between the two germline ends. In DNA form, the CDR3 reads TGCAGTGCTAGGTCCGTGACCGAGCAGTACTTC. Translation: CSARSVTEQYF.

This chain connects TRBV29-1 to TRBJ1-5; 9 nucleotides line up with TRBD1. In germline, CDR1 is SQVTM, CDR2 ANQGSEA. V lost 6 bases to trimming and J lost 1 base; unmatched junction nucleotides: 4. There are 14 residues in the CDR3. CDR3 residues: CSVTDRGSNQPQHF. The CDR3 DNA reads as TGCAGCGTCACCGACAGGGGGAGCAATCAGCCCCAGCATTTT.

The CDR3 spells CSVSDRINEQFF. CDR3 DNA sequence: TGCAGCGTTTCGGACAGAATCAATGAGCAGTTCTTC. V gene TRBV29-1 combines with J gene TRBJ2-1, with D perhaps TRBD1 (6 bases). V dropped 5 bases and J dropped 6 bases, with 11 bases sitting between them. The germline V gene encodes CDR1 SQVTM and CDR2 ANQGSEA. This CDR3 contains 12 residues.

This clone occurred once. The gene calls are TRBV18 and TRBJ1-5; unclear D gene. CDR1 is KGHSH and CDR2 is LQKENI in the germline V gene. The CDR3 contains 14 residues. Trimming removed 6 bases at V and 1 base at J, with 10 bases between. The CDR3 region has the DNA TGTGCCAGCTCGCCTGACATCAGCAATCAGCCCCAGCATTTT. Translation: CASSPDISNQPQHF. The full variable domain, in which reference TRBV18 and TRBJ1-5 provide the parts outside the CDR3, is NAGVMQNPRHLVRRRGQEARLRCSPMKGHSHVYWYRQLPEEGLKFMVYLQKENIIDESGMPKERFSAEFPKEGPSILRIQQVVRGDSAAYFCASSPDISNQPQHFGDGTRLSIL.

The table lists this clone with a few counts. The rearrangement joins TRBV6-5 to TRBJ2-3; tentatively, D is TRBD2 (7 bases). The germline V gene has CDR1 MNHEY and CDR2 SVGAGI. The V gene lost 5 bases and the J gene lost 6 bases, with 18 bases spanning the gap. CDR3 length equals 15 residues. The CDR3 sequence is CASSPSGGAWDTQYF. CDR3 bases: TGTGCCAGCAGTCCAAGTGGGGGGGCTTGGGATACGCAGTATTTT.

CDR3 in DNA: TGCAGCGTTGAAAAGGGATCTGGGGCCAACGTCCTGACTTTC. The encoded protein is CSVEKGSGANVLTF. J is TRBJ2-6 and V is TRBV29-1, with D hard to call. The CDR3 has 14 residues. V was trimmed by 2 bases and J by 1 base, leaving 6 bases between them. Germline CDR1 SQVTM, CDR2 ANQGSEA.

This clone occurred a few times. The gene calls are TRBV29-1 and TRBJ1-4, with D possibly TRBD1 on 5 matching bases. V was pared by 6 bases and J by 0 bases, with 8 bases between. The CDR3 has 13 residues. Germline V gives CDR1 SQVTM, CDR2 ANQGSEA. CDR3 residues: CSVRQTTNEKLFF. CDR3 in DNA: TGCAGCGTAAGACAGACAACTAATGAAAAACTGTTTTTT.

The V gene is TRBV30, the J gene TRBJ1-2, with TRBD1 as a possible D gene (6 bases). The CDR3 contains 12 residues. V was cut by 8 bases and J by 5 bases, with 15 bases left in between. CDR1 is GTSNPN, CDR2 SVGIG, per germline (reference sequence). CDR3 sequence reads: CALARTAYGYTF. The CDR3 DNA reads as TGTGCCCTGGCCCGGACAGCTTATGGCTACACCTTC.

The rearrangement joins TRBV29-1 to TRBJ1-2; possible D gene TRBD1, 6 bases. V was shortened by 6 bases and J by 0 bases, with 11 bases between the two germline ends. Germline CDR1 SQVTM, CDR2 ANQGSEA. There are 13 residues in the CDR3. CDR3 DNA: TGCAGCGTCCAACAGGGAGCTAACTATGGCTACACCTTC. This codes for CSVQQGANYGYTF. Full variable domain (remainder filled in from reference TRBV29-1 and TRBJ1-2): SAVISQKPSRDICQRGTSLTIQCQVDSQVTMMFWYRQQPGQSLTLIATANQGSEATYESGFVIDKFPISRPNLTFSTLTVSNMSPEDSSIYLCSVQQGANYGYTFGSGTRLTVV.

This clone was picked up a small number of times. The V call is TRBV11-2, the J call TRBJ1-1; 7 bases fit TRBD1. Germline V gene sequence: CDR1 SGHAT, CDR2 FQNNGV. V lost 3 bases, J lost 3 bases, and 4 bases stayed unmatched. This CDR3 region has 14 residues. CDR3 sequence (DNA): TGTGCCAGCAGCTTTCGGGGACAGTACACTGAAGCTTTCTTT. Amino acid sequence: CASSFRGQYTEAFF.

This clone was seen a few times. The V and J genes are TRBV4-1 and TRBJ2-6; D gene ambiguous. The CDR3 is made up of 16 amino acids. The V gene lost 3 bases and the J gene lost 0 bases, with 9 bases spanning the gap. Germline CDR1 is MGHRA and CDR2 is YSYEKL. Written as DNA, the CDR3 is TGCGCCAGCAGCCAGGACCTTAGCTCTGGGGCCAACGTCCTGACTTTC. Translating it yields CASSQDLSSGANVLTF.

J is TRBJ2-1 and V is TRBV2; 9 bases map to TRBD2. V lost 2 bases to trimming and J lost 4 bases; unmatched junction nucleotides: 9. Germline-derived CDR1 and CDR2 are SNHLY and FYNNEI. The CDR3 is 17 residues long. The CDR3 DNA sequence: TGTGCCAGCAGTGAAAATTTGGCGGGGGGGCTATACAATGAGCAGTTCTTC. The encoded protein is CASSENLAGGLYNEQFF.

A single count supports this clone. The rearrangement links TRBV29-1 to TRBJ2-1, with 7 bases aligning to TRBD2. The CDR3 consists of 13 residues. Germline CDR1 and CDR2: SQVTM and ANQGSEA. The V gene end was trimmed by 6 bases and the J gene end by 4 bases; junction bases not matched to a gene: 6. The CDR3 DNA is TGCAGCGTCCCGGGGGGAGGGTACAATGAGCAGTTCTTC. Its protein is CSVPGGGYNEQFF.

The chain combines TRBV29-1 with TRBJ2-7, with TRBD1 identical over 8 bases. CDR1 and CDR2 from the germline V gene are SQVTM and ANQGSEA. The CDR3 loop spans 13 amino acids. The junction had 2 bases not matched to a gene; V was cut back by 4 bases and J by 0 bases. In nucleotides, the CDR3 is TGCAGCGTTGGACAGGGGTACTCCTACGAGCAGTACTTC. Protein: CSVGQGYSYEQYF.

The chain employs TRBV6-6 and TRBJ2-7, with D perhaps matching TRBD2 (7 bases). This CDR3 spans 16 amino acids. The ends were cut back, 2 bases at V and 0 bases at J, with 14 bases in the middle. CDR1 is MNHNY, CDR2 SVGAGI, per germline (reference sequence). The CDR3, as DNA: TGTGCCAGCAGTTACCCTAGGGGGGGAAGCTCCTACGAGCAGTACTTC. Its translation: CASSYPRGGSSYEQYF.